Below, one T cell receptor beta chain is given with its context. The antigen is not known. V dropped 2 bases and J dropped 3 bases, with 10 bases sitting between them. Germline V lookup: CDR1 MNHNY, CDR2 SVGAGI (reference sequence). The CDR3 sequence is 14 residues long. The data were taken from a study of T cell responses to AZD1222 COVID-19 vaccine. Study-wide points: Within unmutated variant regions lay the reported targets of nearly half of spike-specific TCRs. None of the repertoires were sampled until the peak T cell response had passed. Spike-specific TCR depth and breadth grew after two AZD1222 doses.

Profiled with immunoSEQ multiplex PCR; TCRdb holds only in-frame clones, not every one. The table records around 140,000 clones, 80% to 95% of them present only once. Second-dose recipients at about 4 or about 12 weeks were treated as one pooled group. The rearrangement joins TRBV6-6 to TRBJ1-1; D is perhaps TRBD1 (5 bases). The clonotype was recovered from an adult who received the AZD1222 COVID-19 vaccine. The sequences come from peripheral blood, collected 28 days after the second AZD1222 dose. The CDR3 bases are TGTGCCAGCAGTTACGGGGGTGGAGACACTGAAGCTTTCTTT. Protein sequence: CASSYGGGDTEAFF.